This T cell receptor beta chain is from a study of T-cell memory formation after mild COVID-19. Germline V gives CDR1 SEHNR, CDR2 FQNEAQ (reference sequence). The CDR3 sequence is 20 residues long. Trimming left V 4 bases short and J 2 bases short, with 28 bases between. From the 5' RACE reads, TCRdb called clonotypes with MiXCR, one entry per CDR3 protein. In the table there are about 320,000 distinct CDR3 sequences, around 15% of which are singletons. Sequenced sample: PBMCs or a T cell subset sorted from them (not recorded which). The sequence derives from a young man who had mild COVID-19 (a few samples of this study predate the infection). Cell type and time point are not known. The chain joins TRBV7-9 to TRBJ2-3; either TRBD1 or TRBD2 may fit D (5 bases each). The CDR3 region has the DNA TGTGCCAGCAGCTCCTCAGTTCCGGGACGGAGGAGATGGGCCACAGATACGCAGTATTTT. Amino acid sequence: CASSSSVPGRRRWATDTQYF.